The 20 T cell receptor beta chains below were found in one sample sequenced in a study of CD8+ T cells in alopecia areata. After isolation, RNA underwent reverse transcription to generate cDNA as the sequencing template. Measured with immunoSEQ multiplex PCR; TCRdb has only the in-frame clones, and not every one. Recorded here are approximately 300,000 clones, none singletons. CD4, CD8alpha, NKG2D, NKG2ACE and other markers were used to sort pooled cutaneous lymph node cells. The sequenced sample consisted of CD4+ T cells sorted from a lymph node. The source is a C3H/HeJ mouse with alopecia areata. The mice in this strain carry MHC haplotype H2-k.

Concerning this clone: These gene names are mouse names. The CDR3 end lies 4 residues beyond the end of the read and is filled in from the germline J gene. This chain links TRBV13-1 with TRBJ2-2; 8 bases are shared with TRBD2. The CDR3 runs to 16 residues. With V trimmed by 1 base and J by 0 bases, 2 bases remained unmatched. Germline loops: CDR1 NSHNY, CDR2 SYGAGN. CDR3: CASSDHWGSNTGQLYF. The CDR3 bases that were read are TGTGCCAGCAGTGATCACTGGGGGTCAAACACCGGG.

Remarks on this clone: The gene names given are mouse names. The read ends 4 residues shy of where the CDR3 ends; the end is completed using the germline J gene. Other DNA sequences in the sample encode the same CDR3. This rearrangement joins TRBV31 to TRBJ2-1, with 8 bases identical to TRBD2. The CDR3 runs to 14 residues. Germline assignment: CDR1 GKSSPN and CDR2 SITVG. CDR3 bases read: TGTGCCTGGAGTCTAGGGGGGGCGCGGGCT. This translates into CAWSLGGARA. The entire CDR3 protein reads CAWSLGGARAEQFF.

On this clone: Mouse gene names apply. The read is 4 residues too short to cover the CDR3 end, so that end is filled in from the germline J gene. This chain uses TRBV13-1 with TRBJ2-3; 8 bases fit TRBD1. Trimming removed 2 bases from V and 1 base from J; junction bases left unmatched: 3. The CDR3 covers 15 residues. Looked up from germline, CDR1 is NSHNY and CDR2 is SYGAGN. The DNA read from the CDR3 is TGTGCCAGCAGTGAACCGGGACAGGGTGCAGAA. Amino acid sequence: CASSEPGQGAE. From start to end, the CDR3 is CASSEPGQGAETLYF.

A word on this clone: Here the gene names and germline are mouse. The read stops 4 residues short of the end of the CDR3; the missing end is completed from the germline J gene. The chain couples TRBV19 to TRBJ1-2; 9 bases match TRBD1. This CDR3 contains 14 residues. Germline CDR1 is FNHDT and CDR2 is SITEND (reference sequence). The CDR3 DNA, read in part, is TGTGCCAGCAGTATTCCGGGACAGGGTTCC. Translation gives CASSIPGQGS. The CDR3 as a whole reads CASSIPGQGSDYTF.

There are a few counts of this clone. Mouse gene names and germline throughout. The read finishes 4 residues shy of the CDR3 end, and the germline J gene is used to complete it. Other DNA variants within this sample encode the same CDR3. The rearrangement joins TRBV17 to TRBJ2-5; D may be TRBD2 (6 bases). The CDR3 sequence is 13 residues long. The V and J ends lost 3 bases and 3 bases respectively, with 7 bases between them. The germline gives CDR1 MNHDT, CDR2 YYDKIL. This chain's CDR3 is CASSSLGQDTQYF. CDR3 DNA, as far as it was read: TGTGCTAGCAGTAGTCTGGGGCAAGAC.

There are a few counts of this clone. Gene names denote mouse genes. The read comes to an end 4 residues before the CDR3 does, leaving the germline J gene to fill in the end. J is TRBJ1-2 and V is TRBV1; D may be TRBD1 (5 bases). Trimming removed 0 bases at V and 0 bases at J, with 8 bases between. The CDR3 is 15 amino acids. Germline V gives CDR1 NSQYPW, CDR2 LRSPGD (reference sequence). The CDR3 reads CTCSADRVANSDYTF. Incomplete CDR3 DNA: TGCACCTGCAGTGCAGACAGGGTCGCAAACTCC.

Concerning this clone itself: Gene names and germline refer to mouse. Read coverage stops 4 residues before the CDR3 terminus; the germline J gene supplies the remainder. The rearrangement links TRBV1 to TRBJ2-5; D uncertain. Germline assignment: CDR1 NSQYPW and CDR2 LRSPGD (reference sequence). The CDR3 totals 13 residues. The covered CDR3 bases are TGCACCTGCAGTGCAGGGGTGATCGAC. As protein: CTCSAGVID. The complete CDR3 reads CTCSAGVIDTQYF.

This clone was observed a few times. Gene names denote mouse genes. The missing CDR3 end, 4 residues past where the read stops, is filled in from the germline J gene. The rearrangement uses TRBV13-1 and TRBJ2-1; 8 bases map to TRBD2. Germline CDR1 is NSHNY and CDR2 is SYGAGN. This CDR3 is 15 amino acids long. The ends lost 1 base at V and 3 bases at J; junction bases unmatched: 3. The CDR3: CASSDRLGSYAEQFF. CDR3 DNA, as far as it was read: TGTGCCAGCAGTGATCGACTGGGGTCCTATGCT.

This clone occurred a few times. Gene names follow the mouse nomenclature. The CDR3 end falls 4 residues outside the read, so it is completed with the germline J gene. The chain links TRBV13-1 to TRBJ2-5; D may be TRBD1 (6 bases). Germline V lookup: CDR1 NSHNY, CDR2 SYGAGN. This CDR3 spans 13 amino acids. The CDR3 bases that were read are TGTGCCAGCAGTGATACAGGGAAAGAC. Protein sequence: CASSDTGKD. The full CDR3 reads CASSDTGKDTQYF.

Concerning this clone itself: Gene names follow the mouse nomenclature. The read is 4 residues too short to cover the CDR3 end, so that end is filled in from the germline J gene. The chain recombines TRBV14 with TRBJ2-5, with D possibly TRBD1 on 6 matching bases. The germline V gene has CDR1 SGHDT and CDR2 FRDEAV. The CDR3 sequence is 14 residues long. V shed 4 bases and J shed 3 bases, with 12 bases lying between them. Partial CDR3 DNA: TGTGCCAGCAGTCCGCGGGACAATCAAGAC. This sequence encodes CASSPRDNQD. The full-length CDR3 reads as CASSPRDNQDTQYF.

In its sample, this clone was seen a few times. Genes here carry mouse names. The CDR3 end falls 4 residues outside the read, so it is completed with the germline J gene. The V call is TRBV13-3, the J call TRBJ1-2; possibly TRBD1 for D (6 bases). Deletions cut 6 bases from V and 0 bases from J, with 9 bases between. The CDR3 consists of 13 residues. Germline V CDR1 and CDR2: NNHDY, SYVADS. The CDR3: CASNRDTNSDYTF. The CDR3 DNA, read in part, is TGTGCCAGCAATCGGGACACAAACTCC.

Concerning this clone itself: Mouse names are used for the genes. The CDR3 is CASRTGTTNTEVFF. The sequenced CDR3 bases are TGTGCCAGCAGGACCGGGACAACAAACACA. The V call is TRBV14, the J call TRBJ1-1; D is possibly TRBD1 (6 bases). Sequencing ends 4 residues short of the CDR3 end; the germline J gene provides the rest. The CDR3 contains 14 residues. Trimming stripped 5 bases from V and 0 bases from J, with 11 bases between. Germline V gives CDR1 SGHDT, CDR2 FRDEAV.

This clone was seen more than once but under ten times. The germline and genes are mouse ones. The covered CDR3 bases are TGTGCCTGGAGGCGACAGGCAAACTCC. It yields the protein CAWRRQANS. From start to end, the CDR3 is CAWRRQANSDYTF. The chain couples TRBV31 to TRBJ1-2; D perhaps matches TRBD1 (6 bases). The read ends 4 residues early relative to the CDR3; the germline J gene fills the gap. The CDR3 loop spans 13 amino acids. V gave up 3 bases and J gave up 0 bases, with 8 bases separating them. Germline V gene sequence: CDR1 GKSSPN, CDR2 SITVG.

For this clone: Gene names follow the mouse nomenclature. The CDR3 end lies 4 residues beyond the end of the read and is filled in from the germline J gene. The V call is TRBV19, the J call TRBJ1-1; 8 bases match TRBD1. This CDR3 spans 16 amino acids. V lost 4 bases to trimming and J lost 1 base; unmatched junction nucleotides: 9. Germline CDR1 is FNHDT and CDR2 is SITEND (reference sequence). The CDR3 loop is CASSPPRDRINTEVFF. The part of the CDR3 DNA that was read is TGTGCCAGCAGTCCTCCCCGGGACAGGATAAACACA.

This clone was counted only a few times. Each gene name is a mouse one. CDR3: CASSDRGLRQDTQYF. The CDR3 bases that were read are TGTGCCAGCAGTGATCGTGGACTGAGACAAGAC. This chain links TRBV13-1 with TRBJ2-5, with a weak D call TRBD2 (6 bases). Read sequence stops 4 residues before the CDR3 end, and the germline J gene provides the missing end. The CDR3 covers 15 residues. Looked up from germline, CDR1 is NSHNY and CDR2 is SYGAGN. The V and J ends lost 1 base and 3 bases respectively, with 12 bases between them.

To note about this clone: Genes and germline come from the mouse. The DNA ends 4 residues before the CDR3 does, and the rest of the CDR3 is filled in from the germline J gene. Other DNA sequences of this sample code for an identical CDR3. The chain has TRBV5 and TRBJ2-7, with no clear D. Trimming stripped 1 base from V and 3 bases from J, with 4 bases between. CDR3 length: 12 amino acids. CDR1 and CDR2 from the germline V gene are LGHNA and YNLKQL (reference sequence). Incomplete CDR3 DNA: TGTGCCAGCAGCCAAGGGGACTAT. The encoded protein is CASSQGDY. The whole CDR3 is CASSQGDYEQYF.

On this clone: Gene names follow the mouse nomenclature. The read halts 4 residues ahead of the CDR3 end, with the missing end drawn from the germline J gene. This chain joins TRBV1 and TRBJ2-3; 7 bases line up with TRBD1. V gave up 0 bases and J gave up 2 bases; unmatched junction bases: 5. This CDR3 contains 16 residues. CDR1 is NSQYPW and CDR2 is LRSPGD in the germline V gene (reference sequence). CDR3 DNA, as far as it was read: TGCACCTGCAGTGCAGAGGGGACAGCCAATGCAGAA. Encoded protein: CTCSAEGTANAE. The whole CDR3 sequence reads CTCSAEGTANAETLYF.

A few counts support this clone. The listed genes are named as in mouse. Read sequence stops 4 residues before the CDR3 end, and the germline J gene provides the missing end. The chain recombines TRBV19 with TRBJ2-2; 10 bases agree with TRBD1. Germline-derived CDR1 and CDR2 are FNHDT and SITEND (reference sequence). The CDR3 has 15 amino acids. With 6 bases clipped from V and 1 base from J, the junction kept 3 bases outside the gene matches. The CDR3 DNA, read in part, is TGTGCCAGCACCCGGGACAGGGGAAACACCGGG. This codes for CASTRDRGNTG. The CDR3 as a whole reads CASTRDRGNTGQLYF.

This clone has more than one count but fewer than ten. Mouse gene names and germline throughout. The CDR3 end falls 4 residues outside the read, so it is completed with the germline J gene. The chain carries TRBV13-1 and TRBJ2-2; TRBD2 aligns across 9 bases. The V gene end was trimmed by 1 base and the J gene end by 4 bases; junction bases not matched to a gene: 2. The CDR3 has 15 amino acids. CDR1 and CDR2 from the germline V gene are NSHNY and SYGAGN. This CDR3 is CASSDSGGVTGQLYF. CDR3 bases read: TGTGCCAGCAGTGATTCTGGGGGGGTCACCGGG.

Concerning this clone: All gene names here are mouse names. The read falls 4 residues short of the CDR3 end, and the missing part is taken from the germline J gene. The gene calls are TRBV14 and TRBJ2-7; 11 nucleotides match TRBD1. Germline V gene sequence: CDR1 SGHDT, CDR2 FRDEAV. The CDR3 spans 13 residues. The CDR3 here is CASRWDRGYEQYF. The part of the CDR3 DNA that was read is TGTGCCAGCAGGTGGGACAGGGGGTAT.